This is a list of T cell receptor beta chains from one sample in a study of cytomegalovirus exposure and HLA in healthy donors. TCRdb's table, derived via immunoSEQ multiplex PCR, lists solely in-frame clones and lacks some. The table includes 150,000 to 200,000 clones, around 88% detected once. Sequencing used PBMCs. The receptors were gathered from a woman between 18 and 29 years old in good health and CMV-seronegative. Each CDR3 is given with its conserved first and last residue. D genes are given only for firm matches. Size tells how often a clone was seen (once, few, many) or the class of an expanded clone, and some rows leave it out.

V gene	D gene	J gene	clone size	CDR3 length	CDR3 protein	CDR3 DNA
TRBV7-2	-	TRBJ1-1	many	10	CASSLGGAFF	TGTGCCAGCAGCTTAGGGGGCGCTTTCTTT
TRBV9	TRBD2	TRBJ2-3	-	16	CASSPRGSGIGDTQYF	TGTGCCAGCAGCCCCAGGGGTAGCGGGATAGGGGATACGCAGTATTTT
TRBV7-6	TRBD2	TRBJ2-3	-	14	CASSPRGGTDTQYF	TGTGCCAGCAGCCCGCGGGGGGGCACAGATACGCAGTATTTT
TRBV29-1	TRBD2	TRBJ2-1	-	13	CSVSAGGPPEQFF	TGCAGCGTCTCCGCGGGAGGGCCGCCTGAGCAGTTCTTC
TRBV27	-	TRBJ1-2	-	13	CASSLQGGSGYTF	TGTGCCAGCAGCTTACAGGGCGGGAGTGGCTACACCTTC
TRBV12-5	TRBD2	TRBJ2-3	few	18	CASGLVIRTSGAVDTQYF	TGTGCTAGTGGTTTGGTAATAAGGACTAGCGGGGCTGTAGATACGCAGTATTTT
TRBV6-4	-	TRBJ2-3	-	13	CASSDSTEDTQYF	TGTGCCAGCAGTGACTCCACAGAAGATACGCAGTATTTT
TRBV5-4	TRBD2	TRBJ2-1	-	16	CASSPRLAGELNEQFF	TGTGCCAGCAGTCCGAGACTAGCGGGAGAATTAAATGAGCAGTTCTTC
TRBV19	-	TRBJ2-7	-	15	CASSISGQGSYEQYF	TGTGCCAGTAGTATTTCAGGTCAGGGCTCCTACGAGCAGTACTTC
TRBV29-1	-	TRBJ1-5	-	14	CSVLATGGGQPQHF	TGCAGCGTTCTGGCGACCGGCGGCGGTCAGCCCCAGCATTTT
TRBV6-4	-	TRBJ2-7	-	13	CASSARQEGEQYF	TGTGCCAGCAGTGCCCGGCAGGAAGGCGAGCAGTACTTC
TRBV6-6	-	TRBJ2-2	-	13	CASNAQATGELFF	TGTGCCAGCAACGCACAGGCTACCGGGGAGCTGTTTTTT
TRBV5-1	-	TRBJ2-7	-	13	CASSLAGTYEQYF	TGCGCCAGCAGCTTGGCGGGGACCTACGAGCAGTACTTC
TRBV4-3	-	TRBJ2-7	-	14	CASSQGQGSYEQYF	TGCGCCAGCAGCCAAGGGCAGGGGTCCTACGAGCAGTACTTC
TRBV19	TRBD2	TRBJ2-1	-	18	CASSTLAGVAPEGHEQFF	TGTGCCAGTAGTACTTTAGCGGGAGTGGCCCCGGAGGGACATGAGCAGTTCTTC
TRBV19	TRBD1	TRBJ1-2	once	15	CASSIRQGSHYGYTF	TGTGCCAGTAGTATAAGACAGGGTTCCCACTATGGCTACACCTTC
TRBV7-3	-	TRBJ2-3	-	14	CASTAGQPTDTQYF	TGTGCCAGCACGGCGGGACAGCCTACAGATACGCAGTATTTT
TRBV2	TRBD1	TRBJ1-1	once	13	CASITGVRTEAFF	TGTGCCAGCATTACAGGGGTAAGGACTGAAGCTTTCTTT
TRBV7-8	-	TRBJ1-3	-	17	CASSRHTVGPSGNTIYF	TGTGCCAGCAGCCGACACACCGTGGGCCCCTCTGGAAACACCATATATTTT
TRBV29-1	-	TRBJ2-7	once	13	CSALTVSSYEQYF	TGCAGCGCCCTGACAGTAAGCTCCTACGAGCAGTACTTC
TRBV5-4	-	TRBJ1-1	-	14	CASSLTGTNTEAFF	TGTGCCAGCAGCTTGACAGGGACAAACACTGAAGCTTTCTTT
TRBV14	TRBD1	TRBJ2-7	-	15	CASSHEGQGIYEQYF	TGTGCCAGCAGCCATGAAGGACAGGGAATCTACGAGCAGTACTTC
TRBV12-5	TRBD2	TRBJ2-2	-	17	CASGLGNQIAGLGELFF	TGTGCTAGTGGTTTGGGGAATCAAATAGCGGGACTCGGGGAGCTGTTTTTT
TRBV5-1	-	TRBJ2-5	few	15	CASSLIGQLQETQYF	TGCGCCAGCAGCTTGATTGGACAGCTCCAAGAGACCCAGTACTTC
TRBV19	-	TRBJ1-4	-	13	CASGHRQVEKLFF	TGTGCCAGTGGTCATAGACAGGTTGAAAAACTGTTTTTT
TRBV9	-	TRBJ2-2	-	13	CASSAEVGGELFF	TGTGCCAGCAGCGCCGAGGTAGGCGGGGAGCTGTTTTTT
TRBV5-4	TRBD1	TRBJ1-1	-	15	CASSPRTGKNTEAFF	TGTGCCAGCAGCCCGAGGACAGGGAAGAACACTGAAGCTTTCTTT
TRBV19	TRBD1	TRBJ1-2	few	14	CASSIPQGAVGYTF	TGTGCCAGTAGTATACCCCAGGGGGCGGTTGGCTACACCTTC
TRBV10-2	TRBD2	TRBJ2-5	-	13	CASKLAGVETQYF	TGCGCCAGCAAACTAGCGGGGGTAGAGACCCAGTACTTC
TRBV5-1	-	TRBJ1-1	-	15	CASSLAGNQRTEAFF	TGCGCCAGCAGCTTGGCAGGGAATCAGAGGACTGAAGCTTTCTTT
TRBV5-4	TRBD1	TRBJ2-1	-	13	CASSLAQGHEQFF	TGTGCCAGCAGCTTGGCACAGGGGCATGAGCAGTTCTTC
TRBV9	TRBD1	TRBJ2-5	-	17	CASSPGEGAGVQETQYF	TGTGCCAGCAGCCCAGGAGAGGGGGCGGGTGTCCAAGAGACCCAGTACTTC
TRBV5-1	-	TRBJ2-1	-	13	CASSVDTYNEQFF	TGCGCCAGCAGCGTAGACACTTACAATGAGCAGTTCTTC
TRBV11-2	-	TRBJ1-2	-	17	CASSTEGLIVVLNGYTF	TGTGCCAGCAGTACGGAGGGTCTTATAGTCGTATTGAATGGCTACACCTTC
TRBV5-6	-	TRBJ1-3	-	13	CASSLSGENTIYF	TGTGCCAGCAGCTTATCCGGGGAAAACACCATATATTTT
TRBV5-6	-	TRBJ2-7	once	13	CASSLRGSYEQYF	TGTGCCAGCAGCTTGAGAGGGTCCTACGAGCAGTACTTC